The 32 T cell receptor beta chains given below trace back to one sample, sequenced in a study of blood T cells in healthy people across ages. Together with a sample-barcoded 5' primer, a J-beta primer mix was included in a second PCR lasting about 7 to 12 cycles. TCRdb processed the 5' RACE reads anew with MiXCR; each CDR3 protein has one entry. This table holds about 720,000 distinct CDR3 sequences, around 25% found once. These data are also associated with another study on T cells of mothers and their children.

Material: blood. These receptor sequences come from a boy under 18 in good health.

The V gene is TRBV20-1, the J gene TRBJ1-1; tentative D call: TRBD1 (5 bases). The V and J ends lost 4 bases and 3 bases respectively, with 15 bases between them. Germline values: CDR1 DFQATT, CDR2 SNEGSKA (reference sequence). The CDR3 contains 14 residues. CDR3 sequence reads: CSANLGGLYTEAFF. The DNA of the CDR3 is TGCAGTGCTAATCTCGGGGGGTTGTACACTGAAGCTTTCTTT.

The CDR3 region is CASSSQSGAYEQYF. The CDR3 DNA sequence: TGTGCCAGCAGTTCCCAGAGCGGGGCCTACGAGCAGTACTTC. This chain joins TRBV28 and TRBJ2-5; TRBD2 aligns across 7 bases. The J call is in doubt because the DNA end fits TRBJ2-7 better. The CDR3 runs 14 residues. From germline, CDR1 is MDHEN and CDR2 SYDVKM.

The V and J genes are TRBV6-5 and TRBJ2-7; TRBD1 agrees at 9 bases. CDR3 length equals 15 residues. CDR1 and CDR2 from the germline V gene are MNHEY and SVGAGI. V lost 6 bases to trimming and J lost 3 bases; unmatched junction nucleotides: 9. CDR3 protein: CASSNPGQGYYEQYF. The CDR3 nucleotides are TGTGCCAGCAGCAACCCGGGACAGGGATACTACGAGCAGTACTTC.

A single count supports this clonotype. V is TRBV2 and J is TRBJ1-2, with D possibly being TRBD1 (5 bases). The length of the CDR3 is 15 residues. Germline-derived CDR1 and CDR2 are SNHLY and FYNNEI. The V end lost 3 bases, the J end lost 0 bases, and 11 bases lay between the germline ends. The CDR3 loop reads CASSDFGGANYGYTF. DNA of the CDR3: TGTGCCAGCAGTGACTTCGGGGGGGCTAACTATGGCTACACCTTC. The full variable domain, its missing parts supplied by reference TRBV2 and TRBJ1-2, is EPEVTQTPSHQVTQMGQEVILRCVPISNHLYFYWYRQILGQKVEFLVSFYNNEISEKSEIFDDQFSVERPDGSNFTLKIRSTKLEDSAMYFCASSDFGGANYGYTFGSGTRLTVV.

In this sample, this clonotype turned up a few times. The gene calls are TRBV6-5 and TRBJ2-5; D unresolved. CDR3 length: 14 amino acids. The germline V gene encodes CDR1 MNHEY and CDR2 SVGAGI. V was clipped by 6 bases and J by 2 bases, with 13 bases between them. CDR3 amino acids: CASSPSQLQETQYF. As DNA, the CDR3 is TGTGCCAGCAGCCCCAGTCAGCTACAAGAGACCCAGTACTTC.

This clonotype was detected only a few times. V gene TRBV6-1 combines with J gene TRBJ2-4; D is unclear. The length of the CDR3 is 12 residues. The germline V gene has CDR1 MNHNS and CDR2 SASEGT. V gave up 7 bases and J gave up 6 bases, with 10 bases separating them. The CDR3 sequence: CASTTGGNIQYF. The CDR3 region has the DNA TGTGCCAGCACTACGGGCGGAAACATTCAGTACTTC.

Only one count was recorded for this clonotype. The gene calls are TRBV5-1 and TRBJ1-4; TRBD1 matches at 7 bases. V lost 4 bases, J lost 4 bases, and 7 bases stayed unmatched. The CDR3 runs 15 residues. Germline assignment: CDR1 SGHRS and CDR2 YFSETQ. The CDR3 region is CASSQTGTVNEKLFF. CDR3 nucleotides: TGCGCCAGCAGCCAAACCGGGACAGTTAATGAAAAACTGTTTTTT.

The J gene is TRBJ2-3, the V gene TRBV4-3; TRBD2 might be the D (6 bases). Between the trimmed V and J ends, which lost 1 base and 5 bases, there was a span of 10 bases. Germline CDR1 LGHNA, CDR2 YSLEER. The CDR3 loop spans 14 amino acids. CDR3 nucleotide sequence: TGCGCCAGCAGCCAAGCGGGAGCGGTAGATACGCAGTATTTT. This codes for CASSQAGAVDTQYF.

This clonotype was detected a few times. The J gene is TRBJ2-3, the V gene TRBV6-5; 8 bases match TRBD1. CDR1 and CDR2 from the germline V gene are MNHEY and SVGAGI. Trimming removed 2 bases from V and 0 bases from J; junction bases left unmatched: 7. This CDR3 has 17 residues. This chain's CDR3 is CASSYAGQGSSTDTQYF. Written as DNA, the CDR3 is TGTGCCAGCAGTTACGCTGGACAGGGATCTAGCACAGATACGCAGTATTTT.

This chain uses TRBV5-1 with TRBJ1-4, with 7 bases matching TRBD1. Trimming at V came to 3 bases and at J to 8 bases, leaving 13 bases not matched to a gene. The CDR3 runs 16 residues. In germline, CDR1 is SGHRS, CDR2 YFSETQ. The CDR3 DNA is TGCGCCAGCAGCTCGATGGGACAGACGACGGGAGAAAAACTGTTTTTT. Translation gives CASSSMGQTTGEKLFF.

In this sample, this clonotype turned up a few times. One end of the junction fails to match germline, which may point to a read error. This chain joins TRBV20-1 and TRBJ1-2; D might be TRBD1 (6 bases). The CDR3 covers 12 residues. Germline assignment: CDR1 DFQATT and CDR2 SNEGSKA (reference sequence). The CDR3 sequence is CSARDMGQGHNF. The CDR3 coding sequence is TGCAGTGCTAGAGATATGGGGCAGGGGCACAACTTC.

V gene TRBV12-3 or TRBV12-4 combines with J gene TRBJ2-5, with D tentatively TRBD1 (6 bases). The J call is uncertain, as TRBJ2-1 better fits the DNA end. CDR3 size: 15 residues. In DNA, the CDR3 is TGTGCCAGCACTCTGGACAGCCCTCCGGGAAATGAGCAGTTCTTC. It encodes CASTLDSPPGNEQFF.

This clonotype occurred a few times. The chain combines TRBV20-1 with TRBJ1-2, with 7 positions matching TRBD1. V shed 6 bases, J shed 1 base, and the junction held 29 bases outside the gene matches. This CDR3 region has 21 residues. Germline CDR1 is DFQATT and CDR2 is SNEGSKA (reference sequence). This chain's CDR3 is CSASNTHPQGGSYSFNYGYTF. The CDR3 DNA reads as TGCAGTGCCTCGAACACCCATCCCCAGGGGGGGTCCTACTCTTTTAACTATGGCTACACCTTC.

Points on this clonotype: A read error may produce the germline difference seen at one junction end. V is TRBV6-6 and J is TRBJ2-1; the match to TRBD1 covers 12 bases. Germline lookup yields CDR1 MNHNY and CDR2 SVGAGI (reference sequence). This CDR3 is built from 15 residues. The CDR3 reads CASSYGTGGYNGQFF. Written as DNA, the CDR3 is TGTGCCAGCAGTTACGGGACAGGGGGCTACAATGGGCAGTTCTTC.

The CDR3 coding sequence is TGTGCCAGCAGTTTAACCTCCGCAGGGATTGGCACTGAAGCTTTCTTT. This gives the protein CASSLTSAGIGTEAFF. The rearrangement joins TRBV27 to TRBJ1-1, with TRBD1 as a possible D gene (5 bases). The CDR3 contains 16 residues. Germline loops: CDR1 MNHEY, CDR2 SMNVEV (reference sequence). Trimming cost V 2 bases and J 4 bases, with 17 bases left between them.

The chain carries TRBV7-9 and TRBJ1-4, with D perhaps matching TRBD1 (5 bases). The V end lost 4 bases, the J end lost 5 bases, and 11 bases lay between the germline ends. The CDR3 is 14 residues long. The germline V gene has CDR1 SEHNR and CDR2 FQNEAQ (reference sequence). The CDR3 loop is CASSSYRGNEKLFF. The DNA for the CDR3 is TGTGCCAGCAGCTCTTACCGGGGGAATGAAAAACTGTTTTTT.

The chain couples TRBV6-2 or TRBV6-3 to TRBJ1-4, with no clear D. Germline CDR1 reads MNHEY; CDR2 reads SVGEGT. V was clipped by 8 bases and J by 3 bases, with 7 bases between them. This CDR3 contains 12 residues. In DNA form, the CDR3 reads TGTGCCAGCGGGGAGTCTAATGAAAAACTGTTTTTT. It encodes CASGESNEKLFF.

In this sample, this clonotype turned up a few times. The gene calls are TRBV6-2 or TRBV6-3 and TRBJ2-1, with D possibly being TRBD2 (6 bases). Per germline, CDR1 MNHEY and CDR2 SVGEGT. This CDR3 contains 15 residues. Trimming stripped 7 bases from V and 1 base from J, with 14 bases between. The CDR3 nucleotides are TGTGCCAGCAACCTCGGGAGCCTGTCCTACAATGAGCAGTTCTTC. Amino acids: CASNLGSLSYNEQFF.

This clonotype has only a few counts. The J gene is TRBJ2-1, the V gene TRBV11-1; 9 nucleotides line up with TRBD1. J was trimmed by 9 bases and V by 4 bases; bases with no gene match: 10. From germline, CDR1 is SGHAT and CDR2 FQDESV (reference sequence). The CDR3 extends over 15 amino acids. The chain's CDR3 is CASSSLDRGGREQFF. The DNA of the CDR3 is TGTGCCAGCAGCTCCCTGGACAGGGGTGGACGTGAGCAGTTCTTC.

The chain couples TRBV11-2 to TRBJ2-1; TRBD1 might be the D (6 bases). Germline V gene lookup returns CDR1 SGHAT and CDR2 FQNNGV. The CDR3 totals 16 residues. V was clipped by 1 base and J by 7 bases, with 17 bases between them. CDR3 loop: CASSLAGAGMRNEQFF. The CDR3 DNA reads as TGTGCCAGCAGCTTAGCAGGGGCAGGTATGAGGAATGAGCAGTTCTTC.

The chain couples TRBV11-2 to TRBJ2-5; D may be TRBD2 (6 bases). TRBJ2-7 matches the DNA end more closely, so the J call is doubtful. Germline values: CDR1 SGHAT, CDR2 FQNNGV. The CDR3 is made up of 13 amino acids. CDR3 coding DNA: TGTGCCAGCGAGGCGGGATCCAGGGACGAGCAGTACTTC. This gives the protein CASEAGSRDEQYF.

The rearrangement joins TRBV2 to TRBJ2-1; perhaps D is TRBD1 or TRBD2 (7 bases each). Germline values: CDR1 SNHLY, CDR2 FYNNEI. Between the trimmed V and J ends, which lost 8 bases and 3 bases, there was a span of 14 bases. This CDR3 contains 14 residues. CDR3 residues: CASGEGQNYNEQFF. The CDR3 region has the DNA TGTGCCAGCGGGGAGGGACAGAACTACAATGAGCAGTTCTTC. The full variable domain, its missing parts supplied by reference TRBV2 and TRBJ2-1, is EPEVTQTPSHQVTQMGQEVILRCVPISNHLYFYWYRQILGQKVEFLVSFYNNEISEKSEIFDDQFSVERPDGSNFTLKIRSTKLEDSAMYFCASGEGQNYNEQFFGPGTRLTVL.

This clonotype was seen a few times. The genes are TRBV28 and TRBJ2-5; TRBD1 is a possible D gene (5 bases). V was cut by 7 bases and J by 5 bases, with 17 bases left in between. The CDR3 runs to 14 residues. CDR1 is MDHEN and CDR2 is SYDVKM in the germline V gene. As DNA, the CDR3 is TGTGCCAGCAAACGACAGCCACCTAGGGAGACCCAGTACTTC. Amino acids: CASKRQPPRETQYF. The full variable domain, completed using reference TRBV28 and TRBJ2-5, is DVKVTQSSRYLVKRTGEKVFLECVQDMDHENMFWYRQDPGLGLRLIYFSYDVKMKEKGDIPEGYSVSREKKERFSLILESASTNQTSMYLCASKRQPPRETQYFGPGTRLLVL.

The chain is built from TRBV4-3 and TRBJ2-5, with D uncertain. The V end was cut by 0 bases, the J end by 0 bases, with 8 bases between. CDR3 length equals 15 residues. The germline V gene has CDR1 LGHNA and CDR2 YSLEER. CDR3 DNA: TGCGCCAGCAGCCAAGATAGGCAGTACCAAGAGACCCAGTACTTC. As protein: CASSQDRQYQETQYF.

This clonotype was counted only a few times. The chain uses TRBV4-1 and TRBJ2-1; D possibly corresponds to TRBD2 (5 bases). V lost 0 bases and J 0 bases, leaving 6 bases between the germline ends. The CDR3 consists of 15 residues. The germline V gene encodes CDR1 MGHRA and CDR2 YSYEKL. CDR3 coding DNA: TGCGCCAGCAGCCAAGATGACTACTCCTACAATGAGCAGTTCTTC. Protein product: CASSQDDYSYNEQFF.

This clonotype has more than one count but fewer than ten. One end of the junction varies from germline; a read error may be responsible. This sequence joins TRBV28 and TRBJ2-5; 9 nucleotides agree with TRBD2. CDR1 is MDHEN and CDR2 is SYDVKM in the germline V gene. The CDR3 contains 15 residues. This CDR3 is CASNLAGLYQEAQYF. In DNA, the CDR3 is TGTGCCAGCAATCTAGCGGGGCTGTACCAAGAGGCCCAGTACTTC.

This sequence joins TRBV25-1 and TRBJ2-1; possibly TRBD2 for D (5 bases). Germline V gene lookup returns CDR1 MGHDK and CDR2 SYGVNS. The V gene lost 4 bases and the J gene lost 4 bases, with 14 bases spanning the gap. This CDR3 contains 15 residues. The DNA of the CDR3 is TGTGCCAGCAGTGTTGGACTGGCGGTTTACAATGAGCAGTTCTTC. Translating gives CASSVGLAVYNEQFF.

The chain uses TRBV29-1 and TRBJ1-2; 11 bases are a match to TRBD1. With 0 bases clipped from V and 4 bases from J, the junction kept 13 bases outside the gene matches. The CDR3 has 18 residues. Germline V gene data show CDR1 as SQVTM and CDR2 as ANQGSEA. The CDR3 is CSVEDRGQGASLSYGYTF. CDR3 bases: TGCAGCGTTGAAGATCGCGGACAGGGGGCTAGTCTGTCCTATGGCTACACCTTC.

J is TRBJ2-7 and V is TRBV28; the match to TRBD2 covers 8 bases. Trimming took 4 bases from V and 5 from J; bases not matched to a gene: 10. Germline CDR1 is MDHEN and CDR2 is SYDVKM. The CDR3 contains 15 residues. Here the CDR3 reads CASSSGSGSPHEQYF. CDR3 coding DNA: TGTGCCAGCAGTTCTGGCAGCGGGAGCCCCCACGAGCAGTACTTC. Full variable domain (missing parts from reference TRBV28 and TRBJ2-7): DVKVTQSSRYLVKRTGEKVFLECVQDMDHENMFWYRQDPGLGLRLIYFSYDVKMKEKGDIPEGYSVSREKKERFSLILESASTNQTSMYLCASSSGSGSPHEQYFGPGTRLTVT.

The chain joins TRBV6-5 to TRBJ2-5, with D possibly matching TRBD2 (5 bases). The CDR3 extends over 14 amino acids. From germline, CDR1 is MNHEY and CDR2 SVGAGI. V was shortened by 2 bases and J by 2 bases, with 9 bases between the two germline ends. The CDR3 DNA follows: TGTGCCAGCAGTTACGGGCGGGCGCAAGAGACCCAGTACTTC. Protein: CASSYGRAQETQYF.

The chain combines TRBV28 with TRBJ2-7, with 7 bases fitting TRBD2. Germline V gene lookup returns CDR1 MDHEN and CDR2 SYDVKM. V trimming: 5 bases; J trimming: 3 bases; junction bases outside the gene matches: 7. This CDR3 has 14 residues. The chain's CDR3 is CASSSLAEFYEQYF. The CDR3 bases are TGTGCCAGCAGTAGTCTAGCGGAGTTCTACGAGCAGTACTTC.

This clonotype showed up just a few times. The V call is TRBV19, the J call TRBJ1-5; 7 bases align to TRBD1. The CDR3 totals 15 residues. Germline V gene sequence: CDR1 LNHDA, CDR2 SQIVND (reference sequence). The V gene end was trimmed by 5 bases and the J gene end by 2 bases; junction bases not matched to a gene: 6. This CDR3 reads CASSATGKGNQPQHF. DNA for the CDR3: TGTGCCAGTAGTGCGACAGGGAAGGGCAATCAGCCCCAGCATTTT.